Shown below are 30 T cell receptor beta chains from a single sample sequenced in a study of blood T cell repertoires in COVID-19. Sequenced by immunoSEQ multiplex PCR; TCRdb stores in-frame clones only, minus some. Of about 46,000 clones listed, about four fifths were seen once; the top ten hold 6.5% to 8.5%. The sample was peripheral blood. The receptors come from a man aged 55 to 69 with active COVID-19.

The chain uses TRBV7-3 and TRBJ2-1, with D possibly TRBD2 on 5 matching bases. The CDR3 length is 17 residues. V shed 5 bases and J shed 0 bases, with 17 bases lying between them. CDR1 SGHTA and CDR2 FQGTGA come from the germline V gene. This chain's CDR3 is CASSKNAGLSSYNEQFF. The CDR3 bases are TGTGCCAGCAGCAAAAACGCGGGTCTTTCCTCCTACAATGAGCAGTTCTTC.

The chain couples TRBV9 to TRBJ2-1, with 11 bases aligning to TRBD2. CDR3 length: 16 amino acids. The J segment lost 3 bases and the V segment lost 4 bases, leaving 6 bases of the junction unmatched. CDR1 SGDLS and CDR2 YYNGEE come from the germline V gene. As DNA, the CDR3 is TGTGCCAGCAGCACCTATAGCGGGGGGGACTACAATGAGCAGTTCTTC. Amino acids: CASSTYSGGDYNEQFF.

The chain carries TRBV7-6 and TRBJ2-1; possible D gene TRBD2, 6 bases. This CDR3 is 16 amino acids long. V gave up 6 bases and J gave up 3 bases, with 18 bases separating them. Germline V lookup: CDR1 SGHVS, CDR2 FNYEAQ. The CDR3 here is CASSLVSGPIYNEQFF. The CDR3 DNA follows: TGTGCCAGCAGTCTTGTTAGCGGCCCGATCTACAATGAGCAGTTCTTC.

The rearrangement links TRBV28 to TRBJ1-2; D remains ambiguous. With 3 bases removed from V and 9 bases from J, the gap between germline ends came to 35 bases. The CDR3 contains 20 residues. CDR1 is MDHEN, CDR2 SYDVKM, per germline. The CDR3 DNA is TGTGCCAGCAGTTTCGACCCACCCACCTTAGACGTGATAGCTCCTTATCGCTACACCTTC. Amino acid sequence: CASSFDPPTLDVIAPYRYTF.

The chain recombines TRBV14 with TRBJ2-7, with 8 bases aligning to TRBD1. The CDR3 covers 16 residues. CDR1 is SGHDN and CDR2 is FVKESK in the germline V gene. Unmatched junction bases numbered 8, after V lost 0 bases and J lost 4 bases. CDR3 in amino acids: CASSQDPGQGTYEQYF. The CDR3 bases are TGTGCCAGCAGCCAAGATCCAGGACAGGGAACTTACGAGCAGTACTTC.

This clone turned up a few times. CDR3 residues: CASSHRVTDTEAFF. DNA of the CDR3: TGTGCCAGCAGCCACAGGGTTACGGACACTGAAGCTTTCTTT. The rearrangement links TRBV14 to TRBJ1-1, with a possible D match to TRBD1 (5 bases). CDR1 and CDR2 from the germline V gene are SGHDN and FVKESK. The CDR3 contains 14 residues. Trimming removed 3 bases from V and 3 bases from J, with 11 bases in between.

The rearrangement links TRBV10-2 to TRBJ2-7, with 8 bases matching TRBD2. The CDR3 contains 14 residues. The germline CDR1 and CDR2 sequences are WSHSY and SAAADI. The J segment lost 1 base and the V segment lost 8 bases, leaving 7 bases of the junction unmatched. The CDR3 here is CASLLAASSYEQYF. In nucleotides, the CDR3 is TGCGCCAGCCTACTAGCGGCCTCTTCCTACGAGCAGTACTTC.

The CDR3 nucleotides read TGTGCCAGCAGCCCCAGAACTAATGAAAAACTGTTTTTT. Amino acid sequence: CASSPRTNEKLFF. The gene calls are TRBV6-6 and TRBJ1-4; no definite D call. The germline V gene has CDR1 MNHNY and CDR2 SVGAGI (reference sequence). V was clipped by 6 bases and J by 1 base, with 6 bases between them. CDR3 size: 13 residues.

This chain connects TRBV9 to TRBJ1-3; 8 positions match TRBD1. The CDR3 extends over 15 amino acids. Germline lookup yields CDR1 SGDLS and CDR2 YYNGEE. J was trimmed by 0 bases and V by 4 bases; bases with no gene match: 3. This CDR3 is CASSPGQASGNTIYF. The CDR3 region has the DNA TGTGCCAGCAGCCCGGGACAGGCCTCTGGAAACACCATATATTTT.

The rearrangement links TRBV5-4 to TRBJ2-1; 9 nucleotides line up with TRBD1. This CDR3 is 14 amino acids long. Per the germline V gene, CDR1 is SGHNT and CDR2 is YYREEE (reference sequence). With 3 bases clipped from V and 9 bases from J, the junction kept 7 bases outside the gene matches. CDR3 region: CASSWGQGFSEQFF. The CDR3 DNA reads TGTGCCAGCAGCTGGGGACAGGGTTTCAGTGAGCAGTTCTTC.

The genes are TRBV5-1 and TRBJ2-7, with D hard to call. The CDR3 has 15 residues. The V gene lost 0 bases and the J gene lost 3 bases, with 13 bases spanning the gap. Germline V gene data show CDR1 as SGHRS and CDR2 as YFSETQ. In nucleotides, the CDR3 is TGCGCCAGCAGCTTGGGGCAGGCACCAAACTACGAGCAGTACTTC. It translates to CASSLGQAPNYEQYF. Full variable domain (remainder filled in from reference TRBV5-1 and TRBJ2-7): KAGVTQTPRYLIKTRGQQVTLSCSPISGHRSVSWYQQTPGQGLQFLFEYFSETQRNKGNFPGRFSGRQFSNSRSEMNVSTLELGDSALYLCASSLGQAPNYEQYFGPGTRLTVT.

V and J are TRBV9 and TRBJ1-6; TRBD1 matches at 8 bases. The J segment lost 7 bases and the V segment lost 0 bases, leaving 0 bases of the junction unmatched. The CDR3 runs 14 residues. Germline V lookup: CDR1 SGDLS, CDR2 YYNGEE. The CDR3 DNA sequence: TGTGCCAGCAGCGTAGGGACAGGGAATTCACCCCTCCACTTT. Its translation is CASSVGTGNSPLHF.

The J gene is TRBJ1-2, the V gene TRBV5-4; 10 bases are shared with TRBD1. V shed 0 bases, J shed 8 bases, and the junction held 4 bases outside the gene matches. The CDR3 has 14 residues. Per the germline V gene, CDR1 is SGHNT and CDR2 is YYREEE (reference sequence). The CDR3 sequence: CASSLGQGAGGYTF. The CDR3 region has the DNA TGTGCCAGCAGCTTGGGACAGGGGGCAGGGGGCTACACCTTC.

The rearrangement uses TRBV28 and TRBJ2-7; D is possibly TRBD1 (6 bases). The CDR3 totals 15 residues. V gave up 1 base and J gave up 5 bases, with 15 bases separating them. CDR1 is MDHEN, CDR2 SYDVKM, per germline. CDR3 DNA sequence: TGTGCCAGCAGTTTATCAGGCCAGGGGTTAGACGAGCAGTACTTC. It yields the protein CASSLSGQGLDEQYF.

This chain connects TRBV27 to TRBJ1-6; 7 bases are shared with TRBD1. The V gene's germline CDR1 is MNHEY and CDR2 SMNVEV (reference sequence). CDR3 length: 14 residues. Trimming at V came to 6 bases and at J to 6 bases, leaving 5 bases not matched to a gene. DNA for the CDR3: TGTGCCAGCAGGGAGGACAGGTTTAATTCACCCCTCCACTTT. Protein: CASREDRFNSPLHF.

The chain joins TRBV7-6 to TRBJ1-2; no reliable D call. The CDR3 is made up of 15 amino acids. V gave up 5 bases and J gave up 11 bases, with 24 bases separating them. Per germline, CDR1 SGHVS and CDR2 FNYEAQ. The CDR3 coding sequence is TGTGCCAGCAGCCTAGAGAGTAAGCCGTACAGTGGGTACACCTTC. This gives the protein CASSLESKPYSGYTF.

This clone was found once. The chain joins TRBV11-2 to TRBJ2-3; weak D call: TRBD2 (5 bases). V was shortened by 3 bases and J by 5 bases, with 15 bases between the two germline ends. The CDR3 extends over 15 amino acids. Germline loops: CDR1 SGHAT, CDR2 FQNNGV. For the CDR3, the DNA is TGTGCCAGCAGCTTTAATCTGGGAGTGAAAGATACGCAGTATTTT. It specifies CASSFNLGVKDTQYF. Full variable domain (outside the CDR3, taken from reference TRBV11-2 and TRBJ2-3): EAGVAQSPRYKIIEKRQSVAFWCNPISGHATLYWYQQILGQGPKLLIQFQNNGVVDDSQLPKDRFSAERLKGVDSTLKIQPAKLEDSAVYLCASSFNLGVKDTQYFGPGTRLTVL.

The V gene is TRBV6-5, the J gene TRBJ1-2; D is perhaps TRBD1 (6 bases). Germline loops: CDR1 MNHEY, CDR2 SVGAGI. This CDR3 has 15 residues. V gave up 3 bases and J gave up 6 bases, with 17 bases separating them. CDR3 in DNA: TGTGCCAGCAGTTATTCATATTCAGGGGCCCATGGCTACACCTTC. As protein: CASSYSYSGAHGYTF.

The chain combines TRBV4-1 with TRBJ2-7; 7 bases map to TRBD2. CDR1 MGHRA and CDR2 YSYEKL come from the germline V gene. CDR3 length equals 13 residues. V shed 4 bases, J shed 3 bases, and the junction held 3 bases outside the gene matches. Here the CDR3 DNA reads TGCGCCAGCAGCCCAGAGCGGGACTACGAGCAGTACTTC. This sequence encodes CASSPERDYEQYF.

The sample holds a few counts of this clone. The gene calls are TRBV10-3 and TRBJ2-2; 11 bases agree with TRBD2. V gave up 10 bases and J gave up 3 bases; unmatched junction bases: 7. The CDR3 contains 15 residues. CDR1 and CDR2 from the germline V gene are ENHRY and SYGVKD. CDR3 nucleotide sequence: TGTGCCACCAAGACTAGCGGGACAGACACCGGGGAGCTGTTTTTT. Protein: CATKTSGTDTGELFF.

The rearrangement links TRBV7-3 to TRBJ2-5; 8 bases match TRBD1. The CDR3 is 14 residues long. CDR1 and CDR2 from the germline V gene are SGHTA and FQGTGA. Trimming at V came to 3 bases and at J to 5 bases, leaving 5 bases not matched to a gene. The CDR3 DNA reads TGTGCCAGCAGCTTTTCAGGGGGCGCGGAGACCCAGTACTTC. Amino acids: CASSFSGGAETQYF.

The rearrangement links TRBV6-5 to TRBJ2-7; TRBD1 agrees at 8 bases. With 2 bases clipped from V and 4 bases from J, the junction kept 4 bases outside the gene matches. CDR1 is MNHEY and CDR2 is SVGAGI in the germline V gene. This CDR3 spans 14 amino acids. CDR3 region: CASSYRTGFYEQYF. CDR3 bases: TGTGCCAGCAGTTACAGGACAGGGTTTTACGAGCAGTACTTC.

This clone was seen a few times. The chain uses TRBV7-9 and TRBJ2-3, with 8 bases aligning to TRBD2. The V and J ends lost 4 bases and 2 bases, in that order; junction bases with no gene match: 8. There are 16 residues in the CDR3. Germline lookup yields CDR1 SEHNR and CDR2 FQNEAQ (reference sequence). The CDR3 protein is CASSSKRESNTDTQYF. For the CDR3, the DNA is TGTGCCAGCAGCTCCAAGCGGGAGTCGAACACAGATACGCAGTATTTT. Combining the CDR3 with reference TRBV7-9 and TRBJ2-3 gives the whole variable domain DTGVSQNPRHKITKRGQNVTFRCDPISEHNRLYWYRQTLGQGPEFLTYFQNEAQLEKSRLLSDRFSAERPKGSFSTLEIQRTEQGDSAMYLCASSSKRESNTDTQYFGPGTRLTVL.

This clone was detected only a few times. The J gene is TRBJ1-6, the V gene TRBV5-6; TRBD1 matches at 7 bases. Germline V gene sequence: CDR1 SGHDT, CDR2 YYEEEE. The CDR3 totals 17 residues. The ends lost 4 bases at V and 0 bases at J; junction bases unmatched: 7. This chain's CDR3 is CASSMDRLSSYNSPLHF. CDR3 coding DNA: TGTGCCAGCAGCATGGACAGGCTGAGCTCCTATAATTCACCCCTCCACTTT.

The chain has TRBV7-8 and TRBJ1-6, with TRBD1 as a possible D gene (5 bases). CDR1 SGHVS and CDR2 FQNEAQ come from the germline V gene. With 1 base removed from V and 6 bases from J, the gap between germline ends came to 13 bases. There are 16 residues in the CDR3. The CDR3 sequence is CASSLGVGASNSPLHF. CDR3 nucleotides: TGTGCCAGCAGCTTAGGCGTAGGGGCCTCTAATTCACCCCTCCACTTT.

This chain connects TRBV5-1 to TRBJ1-1; possibly TRBD1 for D (5 bases). Germline-derived CDR1 and CDR2 are SGHRS and YFSETQ. Trimming took off 4 bases at V and 4 bases at J, with 14 bases between the two ends. The CDR3 covers 14 residues. CDR3 residues: CASSPSGAATEAFF. The CDR3 DNA reads TGCGCCAGCAGCCCGAGTGGGGCCGCCACTGAAGCTTTCTTT.

The chain joins TRBV24-1 to TRBJ1-5, with TRBD1 matching 9 bases. The CDR3 spans 15 residues. With 5 bases clipped from V and 6 bases from J, the junction kept 7 bases outside the gene matches. Germline CDR1 and CDR2: KGHDR and SFDVKD. The DNA for the CDR3 is TGTGCCACCAGTGCGTCACAGGGGGCGGGTCAGCCCCAGCATTTT. It encodes CATSASQGAGQPQHF.

This clone was seen a few times. This rearrangement joins TRBV4-2 to TRBJ1-1; the match to TRBD1 covers 7 bases. Germline V gene sequence: CDR1 LGHNA, CDR2 YNFKEQ. The trim removed 1 base at V and 11 bases at J, leaving 13 bases unmatched. The CDR3 is 15 residues long. CDR3 bases: TGTGCCAGCAGCCAAGTTTTGGGGCAGGGGGGATGGGCTTTCTTT. This translates into CASSQVLGQGGWAFF.

The chain has TRBV19 and TRBJ1-1; TRBD1 agrees at 7 bases. From germline, CDR1 is LNHDA and CDR2 SQIVND (reference sequence). J gave up 10 bases and V 0 bases, and 2 bases lay outside the gene matches. This CDR3 comprises 12 residues. The CDR3 is CASSIDRQGAFF. The CDR3 DNA is TGTGCCAGTAGTATAGATCGACAGGGAGCTTTCTTT. The full variable domain, its missing parts supplied by reference TRBV19 and TRBJ1-1, is DGGITQSPKYLFRKEGQNVTLSCEQNLNHDAMYWYRQDPGQGLRLIYYSQIVNDFQKGDIAEGYSVSREKKESFPLTVTSAQKNPTAFYLCASSIDRQGAFFGQGTRLTVV.

This clone was seen more than once but under ten times. The V call is TRBV30, the J call TRBJ2-1, with 11 bases that match TRBD2. The CDR3 has 17 amino acids. In germline, CDR1 is GTSNPN, CDR2 SVGIG (reference sequence). V trimming: 4 bases; J trimming: 0 bases; junction bases outside the gene matches: 8. CDR3: CAWKRLAGGTSYNEQFF. The DNA for the CDR3 is TGTGCCTGGAAGCGGCTAGCGGGGGGCACCTCCTACAATGAGCAGTTCTTC.